Included here is one T cell receptor (beta chain) sequence, with context. The antigen remains unidentified. The data originate from a study of monozygotic twins with inflammatory bowel disease. Germline V lookup: CDR1 DFQATT, CDR2 SNEGSKA (reference sequence). This CDR3 is 15 amino acids long. Study outcomes and limitations: Limited statistical power may explain no repertoire similarity difference between concordant and discordant twins. With others, IBD patients shared fewer clonotypes than healthy twins did, especially with disease activity.

UMIs were attached via template switching, each with a 6-nucleotide sample barcode. No DNA is given; TCRdb re-called the 5' RACE reads and lists each CDR3 protein once. The repertoire table contains approximately 400,000 distinct CDR3 sequences. Sequencing was carried out using blood. This clonotype originated in a human donor with ulcerative colitis or Crohn's disease, or a healthy co-twin of an affected twin (not recorded which). This rearrangement joins TRBV20-1 to TRBJ2-7; the TCRdb call, TRBD2, lacks DNA for checking. The CDR3 reads CSAKRGSGGTYEQYF.